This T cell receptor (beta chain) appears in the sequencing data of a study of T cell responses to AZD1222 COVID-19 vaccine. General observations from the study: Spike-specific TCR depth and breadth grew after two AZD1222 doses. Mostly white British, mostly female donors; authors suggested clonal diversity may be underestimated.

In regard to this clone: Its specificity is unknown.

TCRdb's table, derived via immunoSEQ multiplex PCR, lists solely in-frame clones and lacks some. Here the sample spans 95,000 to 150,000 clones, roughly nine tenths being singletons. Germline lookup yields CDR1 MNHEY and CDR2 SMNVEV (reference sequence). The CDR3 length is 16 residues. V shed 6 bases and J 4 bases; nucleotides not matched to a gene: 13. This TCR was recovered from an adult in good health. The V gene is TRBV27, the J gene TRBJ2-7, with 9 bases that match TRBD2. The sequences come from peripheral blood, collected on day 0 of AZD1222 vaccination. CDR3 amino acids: CASRPGGGRAGYEQYF. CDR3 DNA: TGTGCCAGCAGACCCGGGGGCGGGAGGGCCGGTTACGAGCAGTACTTC.